This is a list of T cell receptor beta chains from one sample in a study of blood T cells in healthy people across ages. TCRdb re-derived calls from the 5' RACE reads in MiXCR, one entry per CDR3 protein. The sample includes more than 1,000,000 distinct CDR3 sequences, about 25% seen only once; the top ten take around 0.75%. The same data also went into a second study, on T cells of mothers and their children.

The sample was blood. These receptors were collected from a girl aged 2 to 9 in good health. Each CDR3 is given with its conserved first and last residue. A D gene is named only where the DNA matches it firmly. Size tells how often a clone was seen (once, few, many) or the class of an expanded clone, and some rows leave it out.

D: .; V: TRBV11-2; J: TRBJ1-2; size: many; DNA: TGTGCCAGCAGCTTAGGTGGGATTGGCTACACCTTC; CDR3: CASSLGGIGYTF
D: .; V: TRBV28; J: TRBJ1-1; size: few; DNA: TGTGCCAGCAAGCGGCCGGATGAAGCTTTCTTT; CDR3: CASKRPDEAFF
D: TRBD2; V: TRBV5-1; J: TRBJ2-1; size: .; DNA: TGCGCCAGCAGCTGGAATCTAGCGGGGCCTTACAATGAGCAGTTCTTC; CDR3: CASSWNLAGPYNEQFF
D: .; V: TRBV7-2; J: TRBJ1-5; size: few; DNA: TGTGCCAGCAGCTTAGTTGTGGGTAGCAATCAGCCCCAGCATTTT; CDR3: CASSLVVGSNQPQHF
D: TRBD1; V: TRBV28; J: TRBJ2-7; size: .; DNA: TGTGCCAGCAGACCTCGACAGGGGAGCGGGTCCTACGAGCAGTACTTC; CDR3: CASRPRQGSGSYEQYF
D: .; V: TRBV29-1; J: TRBJ1-1; size: .; DNA: TGCAGCGTACAACGCGACACTGAAGCTTTCTTT; CDR3: CSVQRDTEAFF
D: TRBD1; V: TRBV7-3; J: TRBJ2-1; size: .; DNA: TGTGCCAGCAGCTTAAGGGGACAGGGGAGTATTGGAGACAATGAGCAGTTCTTC; CDR3: CASSLRGQGSIGDNEQFF
D: .; V: TRBV7-9; J: TRBJ2-1; size: few; DNA: TGTGCCAGCAGCTTAGCGCTCAGAGATGAGCAGTTCTTC; CDR3: CASSLALRDEQFF
D: .; V: TRBV29-1; J: TRBJ2-5; size: .; DNA: TGCAGCGTTGAGAAAGGGTACCAAGAGACCCAGTACTTC; CDR3: CSVEKGYQETQYF
D: TRBD2; V: TRBV5-1; J: TRBJ2-5; size: .; DNA: TGCGCCAGCATCCAGGGGACTAGCGGGGGGGCCCTTCCAGAGACCCAGTACTTC; CDR3: CASIQGTSGGALPETQYF
D: .; V: TRBV15; J: TRBJ2-5; size: .; DNA: TGTGCCACCAGCAAACGGGATAAGGCCCTCCAAGAGACCCAGTACTTC; CDR3: CATSKRDKALQETQYF
D: .; V: TRBV15; J: TRBJ2-4; size: .; DNA: TGTGCCACCAGCGAAGACAGGACATTAGCCAAAAACATTCAGTACTTC; CDR3: CATSEDRTLAKNIQYF
D: TRBD1; V: TRBV29-1; J: TRBJ2-5; size: .; DNA: TGCAGCGTTGAATTTGGGACAGGGGGTCAGCAGTACTTC; CDR3: CSVEFGTGGQQYF
D: .; V: TRBV7-9; J: TRBJ1-4; size: few; DNA: TGTGCCAGCAGCCCGGCGGTTGCAACTAATGAAAAACTGTTTTTT; CDR3: CASSPAVATNEKLFF
D: .; V: TRBV4-3; J: TRBJ2-4; size: many; DNA: TGCGCCAGCAGCCAAGAATATGCGGGGTTTCAGTACTTC; CDR3: CASSQEYAGFQYF
D: .; V: TRBV15; J: TRBJ2-3; size: .; DNA: TGTGCCACCAGCAGAGATTCGGATACGCAGTATTTT; CDR3: CATSRDSDTQYF
D: .; V: TRBV7-3; J: TRBJ2-5; size: .; DNA: TGTGCCAGCAGCCCGATCCCTGGACCTATTGGCGGGTCCCAGTACTTC; CDR3: CASSPIPGPIGGSQYF
D: .; V: TRBV6-5; J: TRBJ2-7; size: .; DNA: TGTGCCAGCAGTCAATTTAGCGGAAGCTCCTACGAGCAGTACTTC; CDR3: CASSQFSGSSYEQYF